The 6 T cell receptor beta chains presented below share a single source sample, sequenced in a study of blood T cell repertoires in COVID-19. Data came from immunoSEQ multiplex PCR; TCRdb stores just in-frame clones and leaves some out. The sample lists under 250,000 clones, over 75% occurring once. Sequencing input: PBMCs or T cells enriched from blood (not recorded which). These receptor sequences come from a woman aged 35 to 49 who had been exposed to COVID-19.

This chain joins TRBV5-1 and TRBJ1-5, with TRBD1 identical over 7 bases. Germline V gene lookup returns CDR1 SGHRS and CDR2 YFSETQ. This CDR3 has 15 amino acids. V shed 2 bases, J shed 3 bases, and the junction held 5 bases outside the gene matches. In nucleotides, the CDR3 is TGCGCCAGCAGCTTTGCAGGGGGGCTCAATCAGCCCCAGCATTTT. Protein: CASSFAGGLNQPQHF.

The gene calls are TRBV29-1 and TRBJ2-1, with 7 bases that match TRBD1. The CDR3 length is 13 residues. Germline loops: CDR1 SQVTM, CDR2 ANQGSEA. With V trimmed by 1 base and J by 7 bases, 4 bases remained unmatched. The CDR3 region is CSVEGQGWNEQFF. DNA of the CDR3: TGCAGCGTTGAAGGACAGGGTTGGAATGAGCAGTTCTTC.

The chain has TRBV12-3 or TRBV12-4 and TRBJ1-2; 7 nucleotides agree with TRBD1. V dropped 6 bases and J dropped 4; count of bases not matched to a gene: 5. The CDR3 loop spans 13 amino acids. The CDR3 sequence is CASSPTGSYGYTF. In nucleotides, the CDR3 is TGTGCCAGCAGCCCGACAGGGTCCTATGGCTACACCTTC.

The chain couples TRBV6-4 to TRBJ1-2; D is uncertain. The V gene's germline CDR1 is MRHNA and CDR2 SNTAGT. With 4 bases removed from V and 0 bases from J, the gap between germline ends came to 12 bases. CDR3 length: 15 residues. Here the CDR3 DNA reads TGTGCCAGCAGTGTTTATGAGGGTGCTAACTATGGCTACACCTTC. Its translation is CASSVYEGANYGYTF.

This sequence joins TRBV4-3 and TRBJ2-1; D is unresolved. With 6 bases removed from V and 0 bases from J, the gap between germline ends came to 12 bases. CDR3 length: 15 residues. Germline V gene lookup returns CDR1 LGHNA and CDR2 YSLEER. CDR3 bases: TGCGCCAGCAGACAATTGAGAGGCTCCTACAATGAGCAGTTCTTC. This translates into CASRQLRGSYNEQFF.

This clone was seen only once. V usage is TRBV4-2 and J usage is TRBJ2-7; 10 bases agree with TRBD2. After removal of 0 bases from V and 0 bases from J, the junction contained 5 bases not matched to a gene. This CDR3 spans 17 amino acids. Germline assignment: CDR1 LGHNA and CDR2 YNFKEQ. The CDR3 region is CASSQEASGGSSYEQYF. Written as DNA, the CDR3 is TGTGCCAGCAGCCAAGAGGCTAGCGGGGGCAGCTCCTACGAGCAGTACTTC.